This is a list of T cell receptor beta chains from one sample in a study of vaccination effects on CD4 cells after COVID-19. Their antigens are not known. Using immunoSEQ multiplex PCR, the repertoire was profiled, and TCRdb retains in-frame clones only, with some absent. The sample includes 12,000 to 15,000 clones, over 60% seen only once; the top ten take more than 25%. Sequences were derived from CD4+ T cells from PBMCs cultured with HCoV-NL63 spike peptides, sampled after COVID-19 vaccination. The origin of the receptors is a human donor who had a prior SARS-CoV-2 infection. Each CDR3 is given with its conserved first and last residue. Each record gives: CDR3 protein, CDR3 DNA, J gene, V gene, clone size, D gene. The D gene is left open where the match is weak. A row's size may be missing; if present it is once, few, many or a size class.

CDR3 protein: CSASWQGSTDTQYF
CDR3 DNA: TGCAGTGCTAGTTGGCAGGGGAGCACAGATACGCAGTATTTT
J gene: TRBJ2-3
V gene: TRBV20-1
clone size: .
D gene: .

CDR3 protein: CASSLAPRGPYNEQFF
CDR3 DNA: TGTGCCAGCAGCTTAGCGCCTCGGGGTCCCTACAATGAGCAGTTCTTC
J gene: TRBJ2-1
V gene: TRBV7-9
clone size: few
D gene: .

CDR3 protein: CASSRRAANTGELFF
CDR3 DNA: TGTGCCAGCTCTCGACGTGCAGCGAACACCGGGGAGCTGTTTTTT
J gene: TRBJ2-2
V gene: TRBV18
clone size: once
D gene: .

CDR3 protein: CASGRLNEQYF
CDR3 DNA: TGTGCCAGCGGGAGATTGAACGAGCAGTACTTC
J gene: TRBJ2-7
V gene: TRBV2
clone size: .
D gene: .

CDR3 protein: CASARQHPNYGYTF
CDR3 DNA: TGTGCCAGCGCGCGACAGCATCCTAACTATGGCTACACCTTC
J gene: TRBJ1-2
V gene: TRBV6-5
clone size: .
D gene: .

CDR3 protein: CAISGQVGLETQYF
CDR3 DNA: TGTGCCATCAGTGGACAAGTAGGGCTAGAGACCCAGTACTTC
J gene: TRBJ2-5
V gene: TRBV10-3
clone size: .
D gene: .

CDR3 protein: CAISGPALHTQYF
CDR3 DNA: TGTGCCATCAGTGGGCCAGCTCTCCATACGCAGTATTTT
J gene: TRBJ2-3
V gene: TRBV10-3
clone size: .
D gene: .

CDR3 protein: CASSLRLAGPYNEQFF
CDR3 DNA: TGTGCCAGCAGCCTTCGACTAGCGGGACCCTACAATGAGCAGTTCTTC
J gene: TRBJ2-1
V gene: TRBV7-9
clone size: once
D gene: TRBD2

CDR3 protein: CAWSMVHLEQYF
CDR3 DNA: TGTGCCTGGAGTATGGTCCATCTCGAGCAGTACTTC
J gene: TRBJ2-7
V gene: TRBV30
clone size: .
D gene: .

CDR3 protein: CASSTQTGATEAFF
CDR3 DNA: TGTGCCAGCAGCACGCAGACAGGGGCCACTGAAGCTTTCTTT
J gene: TRBJ1-1
V gene: TRBV7-9
clone size: .
D gene: TRBD1